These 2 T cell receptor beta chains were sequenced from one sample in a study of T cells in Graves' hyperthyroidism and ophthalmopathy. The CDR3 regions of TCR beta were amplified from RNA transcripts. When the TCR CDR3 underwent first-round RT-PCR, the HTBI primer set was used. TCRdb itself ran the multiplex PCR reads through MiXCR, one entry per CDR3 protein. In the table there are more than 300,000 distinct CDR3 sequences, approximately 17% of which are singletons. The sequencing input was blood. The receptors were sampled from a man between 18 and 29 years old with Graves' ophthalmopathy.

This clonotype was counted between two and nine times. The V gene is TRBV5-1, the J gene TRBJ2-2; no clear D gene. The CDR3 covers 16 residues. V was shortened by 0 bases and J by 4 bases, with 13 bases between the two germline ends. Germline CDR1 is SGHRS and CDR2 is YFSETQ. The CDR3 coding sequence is TGCGCCAGCAGCTTGGGACTCCCGGAGAGCACCGGGGAGCTGTTTTTT. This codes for CASSLGLPESTGELFF. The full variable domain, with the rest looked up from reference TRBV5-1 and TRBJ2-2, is KAGVTQTPRYLIKTRGQQVTLSCSPISGHRSVSWYQQTPGQGLQFLFEYFSETQRNKGNFPGRFSGRQFSNSRSEMNVSTLELGDSALYLCASSLGLPESTGELFFGEGSRLTVL.

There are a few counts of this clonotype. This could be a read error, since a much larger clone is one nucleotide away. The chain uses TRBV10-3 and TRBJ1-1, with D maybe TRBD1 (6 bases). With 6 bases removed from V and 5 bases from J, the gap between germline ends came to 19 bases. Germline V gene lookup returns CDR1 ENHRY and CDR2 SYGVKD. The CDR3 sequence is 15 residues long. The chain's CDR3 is CAISPSAGAKTEAFF. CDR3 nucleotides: TGTGCCATCAGCCCCAGTGCAGGGGCGAAGACTGAAGCTTTCTTT.